This passage covers 18 T cell receptor beta chains from one sample sequenced in a study of blood T cell repertoires in COVID-19. Assay used: immunoSEQ multiplex PCR; TCRdb lists only in-frame clones, some missing. The repertoire includes 150,000 to 200,000 clones, around 81% of them detected once, and around 2.4% sits in the top ten. Sequencing was performed on peripheral blood. Receptors were obtained from a human donor with acute or convalescent COVID-19. The donor label of this sample is uncertain.

The rearrangement uses TRBV6-1 and TRBJ2-2, with 11 bases matching TRBD2. The junction had 6 bases not matched to a gene; V was cut back by 3 bases and J by 3 bases. From germline, CDR1 is MNHNS and CDR2 SASEGT. CDR3 length: 17 amino acids. DNA of the CDR3: TGTGCCAGCAGTGAGAGACTAGCGGGATTGGACACCGGGGAGCTGTTTTTT. This gives the protein CASSERLAGLDTGELFF.

The chain has TRBV12-2 and TRBJ2-2; TRBD2 is the table's D call, not checked against the DNA. TRBV12-2 has pseudogene status. This CDR3 contains 16 residues. The chain's CDR3 is CASRFLHREESGELFF. Here the CDR3 DNA reads TGTGCAAGTCGCTTCCTCCATCGGGAGGAGTCCGGGGAGCTGTTTTTT.

V usage is TRBV3-1 (or the pseudogene TRBV3-2) and J usage is TRBJ2-1; TRBD1 is a possible D gene (6 bases). The germline V gene encodes CDR1 LGHDT and CDR2 YNNKEL (reference sequence). The V and J ends lost 1 base and 1 base respectively, with 11 bases between them. This CDR3 spans 16 amino acids. The CDR3 DNA sequence: TGTGCCAGCAGCCAAGGACAGGTCCTATCCTACAATGAGCAGTTCTTC. This gives the protein CASSQGQVLSYNEQFF.

J is TRBJ2-7 and V is TRBV30, with 8 bases lining up with TRBD1. Germline V CDR1 and CDR2: GTSNPN, SVGIG (reference sequence). This CDR3 is 14 amino acids long. The trim removed 3 bases at V and 3 bases at J, leaving 7 bases unmatched. The CDR3 nucleotides are TGTGCCTGGAGCCGGACAGGGTTTAACTACGAGCAGTACTTC. This gives the protein CAWSRTGFNYEQYF.

V gene TRBV7-9 combines with J gene TRBJ1-4; no clear D. The CDR3 has 14 amino acids. V dropped 3 bases and J dropped 2 bases, with 7 bases sitting between them. The germline gives CDR1 SEHNR, CDR2 FQNEAQ (reference sequence). The chain's CDR3 is CASSFQATNEKLFF. The DNA for the CDR3 is TGTGCCAGCAGCTTCCAGGCGACTAATGAAAAACTGTTTTTT.

The genes are TRBV6-5 and TRBJ1-6, with 8 bases lining up with TRBD1. The J segment lost 6 bases and the V segment lost 5 bases, leaving 6 bases of the junction unmatched. This CDR3 is 15 amino acids long. Germline lookup yields CDR1 MNHEY and CDR2 SVGAGI. CDR3 region: CASSLDRGGNSPLHF. The CDR3 nucleotides read TGTGCCAGCAGTCTAGACAGGGGTGGTAATTCACCCCTCCACTTT.

This chain connects TRBV2 to TRBJ2-7; D is uncertain. The length of the CDR3 is 14 residues. The V gene's germline CDR1 is SNHLY and CDR2 FYNNEI. V dropped 1 base and J dropped 5 bases, with 12 bases sitting between them. CDR3 protein: CASSEVYGSNEQYF. The DNA for the CDR3 is TGTGCCAGCAGTGAAGTCTACGGTTCCAACGAGCAGTACTTC.

The chain links TRBV7-2 to TRBJ2-7, with 11 bases lining up with TRBD2. V dropped 0 bases and J dropped 3; count of bases not matched to a gene: 4. In germline, CDR1 is SGHTA, CDR2 FQGNSA. CDR3 length: 16 residues. The CDR3 nucleotides read TGTGCCAGCAGCTTAGCAGGGACTAGCGGACTCTACGAGCAGTACTTC. Its translation: CASSLAGTSGLYEQYF.

This chain joins TRBV6-5 and TRBJ2-7; 9 bases line up with TRBD2. Per the germline V gene, CDR1 is MNHEY and CDR2 is SVGAGI. The CDR3 runs to 14 residues. The V gene end was trimmed by 5 bases and the J gene end by 4 bases; junction bases not matched to a gene: 6. The CDR3 DNA reads TGTGCCAGCAGTCCTAGCGGGAATCCTTACGAGCAGTACTTC. It yields the protein CASSPSGNPYEQYF.

The chain couples TRBV19 to TRBJ2-1; possible D gene TRBD2, 5 bases. With 6 bases removed from V and 2 bases from J, the gap between germline ends came to 11 bases. This CDR3 contains 14 residues. From germline, CDR1 is LNHDA and CDR2 SQIVND (reference sequence). CDR3 DNA sequence: TGTGCCAGTAGACCTGGGAGTGCCTACAATGAGCAGTTCTTC. Amino acids: CASRPGSAYNEQFF. Full variable domain (missing parts from reference TRBV19 and TRBJ2-1): DGGITQSPKYLFRKEGQNVTLSCEQNLNHDAMYWYRQDPGQGLRLIYYSQIVNDFQKGDIAEGYSVSREKKESFPLTVTSAQKNPTAFYLCASRPGSAYNEQFFGPGTRLTVL.

The J gene is TRBJ1-1, the V gene TRBV6-5, with D unclear. V was shortened by 7 bases and J by 9 bases, with 12 bases between the two germline ends. CDR3 length: 11 residues. In germline, CDR1 is MNHEY, CDR2 SVGAGI. CDR3 coding DNA: TGTGCCAGCAAGACTGGTAGGCAAGCTTTCTTT. Translated: CASKTGRQAFF.

This sequence joins TRBV30 and TRBJ1-1; 7 bases align to TRBD1. After removal of 0 bases from V and 6 bases from J, the junction contained 7 bases not matched to a gene. The CDR3 is 14 amino acids. Germline V gene lookup returns CDR1 GTSNPN and CDR2 SVGIG (reference sequence). The DNA for the CDR3 is TGTGCCTGGAGTGTCTCAGGGGGAAGGGCTGAAGCTTTCTTT. Encoded protein: CAWSVSGGRAEAFF. The entire variable domain, with the rest obtained from reference TRBV30 and TRBJ1-1, is as follows: SQTIHQWPATLVQPVGSPLSLECTVEGTSNPNLYWYRQAAGRGLQLLFYSVGIGQISSEVPQNLSASRPQDRQFILSSKKLLLSDSGFYLCAWSVSGGRAEAFFGQGTRLTVV.

The gene calls are TRBV21-1 and TRBJ2-7; the table's D gene call, TRBD2, was not cross checked with the DNA. TRBV21-1 is a listed pseudogene. The CDR3 spans 16 residues. For the CDR3, the DNA is TGTGCCAGCAGGATTTCCCTCGGGGGAACGTCGGGGGAGCAGTACTTC. Residues: CASRISLGGTSGEQYF.

The chain joins TRBV6-5 to TRBJ1-6; TRBD1 is a possible D gene (5 bases). The CDR3 is 15 amino acids. Trimming removed 7 bases at V and 7 bases at J, with 17 bases between. CDR1 is MNHEY and CDR2 is SVGAGI in the germline V gene. CDR3 loop: CASTLKGFGNSPLHF. DNA for the CDR3: TGTGCCAGCACCCTCAAGGGGTTTGGCAATTCACCCCTCCACTTT.

The rearrangement uses TRBV6-2 or TRBV6-3 and TRBJ2-7; 8 positions match TRBD2. This CDR3 region has 16 residues. The germline CDR1 and CDR2 sequences are MNHEY and SVGEGT. V lost 6 bases, J lost 2 bases, and 12 bases stayed unmatched. CDR3 sequence (DNA): TGTGCCAGCAGCCTCCTGCGGGGGGTCCGCCCCTACGAGCAGTACTTC. Translation gives CASSLLRGVRPYEQYF.

The chain links TRBV20-1 to TRBJ2-7, with 7 nucleotides matching TRBD1. V was pared by 1 base and J by 6 bases, with 0 bases of the junction left unmatched. Per germline, CDR1 DFQATT and CDR2 SNEGSKA (reference sequence). This CDR3 is built from 11 residues. CDR3 DNA: TGCAGTGCTAGAGGACAGGGCGAGCAGTACTTC. It is translated as CSARGQGEQYF.

This clone was counted once. The J gene is TRBJ2-7, the V gene TRBV27, with 11 bases fitting TRBD2. The CDR3 runs to 16 residues. Looked up from germline, CDR1 is MNHEY and CDR2 is SMNVEV (reference sequence). V gave up 4 bases and J gave up 2 bases; unmatched junction bases: 7. The CDR3 DNA reads as TGTGCCAGCAGTTCCCAATCTAGCGGGGGGACCTACGAGCAGTACTTC. Encoded protein: CASSSQSSGGTYEQYF.

V usage is TRBV27 and J usage is TRBJ2-1, with 10 nucleotides matching TRBD2. Germline V gene data show CDR1 as MNHEY and CDR2 as SMNVEV (reference sequence). The CDR3 has 14 residues. Unmatched junction bases numbered 4, after V lost 7 bases and J lost 4 bases. The CDR3 nucleotides are TGTGCCAGCAAAAGCGGGAGGGTATACAATGAGCAGTTCTTC. Protein sequence: CASKSGRVYNEQFF.